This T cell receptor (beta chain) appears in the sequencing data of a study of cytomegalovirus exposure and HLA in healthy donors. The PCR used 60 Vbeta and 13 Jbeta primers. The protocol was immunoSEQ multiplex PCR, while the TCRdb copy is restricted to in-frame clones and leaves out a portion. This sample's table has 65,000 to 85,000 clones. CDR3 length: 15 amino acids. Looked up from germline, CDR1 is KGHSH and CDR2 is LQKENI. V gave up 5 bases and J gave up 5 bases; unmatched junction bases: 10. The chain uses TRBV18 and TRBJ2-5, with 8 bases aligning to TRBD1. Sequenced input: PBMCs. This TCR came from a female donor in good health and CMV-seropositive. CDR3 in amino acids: CASSTGQALWETQYF. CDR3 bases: TGTGCCAGCTCAACGGGACAGGCGCTTTGGGAGACCCAGTACTTC.